The clone carrying this T cell receptor beta chain occurred many times. What it recognizes is unknown. TCRdb re-analysed the reads in MiXCR, keeping a single row per CDR3 protein. The sample has over 200,000 distinct CDR3 sequences, around 15% seen once. This sample is part of a study of T cell repertoires in cytomegalovirus infection. Whole-study context: Indicated by public TCR beta signatures were CMV infection and matching HLA type. Study-level points and caveats: Cumulative public TCR beta family frequency identified CMV carriers with the relevant HLA. It was HLA-C-restricted CMV-specific TCR beta clonotypes that dominated the response ex vivo.

This CDR3 has 17 residues. V lost 1 base and J lost 1, with 16 bases in between. Germline CDR1 is SEHNR and CDR2 is FQNEAQ (reference sequence). This TCR was sampled from a human donor in good health (CMV status not recorded). Some clones in this sample may be carry-over from other donors' samples. The chain is built from TRBV7-9 and TRBJ1-1; D perhaps matches TRBD1 (6 bases). Input material: PBMCs. Here the CDR3 DNA reads TGTGCCAGCAGCTTAGGTCCGACAGGCAGGTGGAACACTGAAGCTTTCTTT. Its protein product is CASSLGPTGRWNTEAFF.